This T cell receptor (beta chain) was observed in a study of cytomegalovirus exposure and HLA in healthy donors. Trimming cost V 0 bases and J 4 bases; bases outside gene matches: 6. This CDR3 spans 16 amino acids. Germline CDR1 SGHRS, CDR2 YFSETQ. TCRdb keeps only in-frame clones here, not all; method: immunoSEQ multiplex PCR. Among about 140,000 clones listed, roughly 92% were seen once. The genes are TRBV5-1 and TRBJ2-2; TRBD1 matches 7 bases. The sequencing input was PBMCs. This clonotype was obtained from a man aged 18 to 29 in good health and CMV-seronegative. The DNA of the CDR3 is TGCGCCAGCAGCTTGGCGACAGGGCCTGGCACCGGGGAGCTGTTTTTT. Its protein product is CASSLATGPGTGELFF.